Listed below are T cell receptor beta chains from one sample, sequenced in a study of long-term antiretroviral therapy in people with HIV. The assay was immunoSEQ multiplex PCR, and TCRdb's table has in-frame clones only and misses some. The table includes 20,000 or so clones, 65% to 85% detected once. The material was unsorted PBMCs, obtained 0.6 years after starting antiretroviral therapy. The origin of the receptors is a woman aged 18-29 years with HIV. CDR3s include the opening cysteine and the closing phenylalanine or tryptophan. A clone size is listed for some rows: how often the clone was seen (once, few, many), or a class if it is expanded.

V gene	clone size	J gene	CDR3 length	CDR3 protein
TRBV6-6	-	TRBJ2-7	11	CASWEAGEQYF
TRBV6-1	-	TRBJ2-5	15	CASSLGGQGLKTQYF
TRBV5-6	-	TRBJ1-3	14	CASSLAQSGNTIYF
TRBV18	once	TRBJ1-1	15	CASTPTGGASTEAFF
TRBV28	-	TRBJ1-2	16	CASSFSGTGDNYGYTF
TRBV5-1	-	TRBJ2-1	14	CASSSLSSYNEQFF
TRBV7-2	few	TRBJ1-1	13	CASSLRGNTEAFF
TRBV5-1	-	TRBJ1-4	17	CASSRVPGQATNEKLFF
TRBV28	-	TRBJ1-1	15	CASSFSGRASREAFF
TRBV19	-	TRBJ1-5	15	CASSDRGRGNQPQHF
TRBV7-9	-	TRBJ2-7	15	CASSSWTSGEYEQYF
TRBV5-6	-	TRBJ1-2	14	CASSLIQGLYGYTF
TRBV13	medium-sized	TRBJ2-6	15	CASSILATGANVLTF
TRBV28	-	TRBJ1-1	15	CASSPPGQGFTEAFF
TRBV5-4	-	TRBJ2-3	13	CASSLDRTDTQYF
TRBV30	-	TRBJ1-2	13	CAWSVSFNYGYTF
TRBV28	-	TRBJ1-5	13	CASSLFGDQPQHF
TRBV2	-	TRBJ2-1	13	CASSEIQGNEQFF
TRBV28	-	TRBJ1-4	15	CASTSGSGGAEKLFF
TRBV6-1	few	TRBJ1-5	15	CASSVRLAADQPQHF
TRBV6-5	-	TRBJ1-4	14	CASSLTGMNEKLFF
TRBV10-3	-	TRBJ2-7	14	CAISRTSAPYEQYF
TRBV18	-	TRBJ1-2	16	CASSPQYARANYGYTF
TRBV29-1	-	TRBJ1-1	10	CSVDSDEAFF
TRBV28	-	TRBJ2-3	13	CASSLLGSDTQYF
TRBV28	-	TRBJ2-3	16	CASSFGSGSGTDTQYF
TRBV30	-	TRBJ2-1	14	CAWAGRSSYNEQFF
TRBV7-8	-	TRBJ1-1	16	CASSLGFGFSNTEAFF
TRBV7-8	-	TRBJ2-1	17	CASSLVMAGGIDNEQFF
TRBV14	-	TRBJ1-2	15	CASSPPGASSYGYTF
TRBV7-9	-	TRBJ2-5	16	CASSLGSSGGGETQYF
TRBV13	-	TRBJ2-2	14	CASSLAGGTGELFF
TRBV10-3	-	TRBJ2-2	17	CAISPRGGLMNTGELFF
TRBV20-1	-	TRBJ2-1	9	CSAGGEQFF
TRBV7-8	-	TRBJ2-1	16	CASSPKAGGVWNEQFF
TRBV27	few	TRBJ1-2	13	CASSFSAGLGYTF
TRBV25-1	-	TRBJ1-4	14	CASSDWDTNEKLFF
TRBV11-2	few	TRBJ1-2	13	CASSLDLTYGYTF
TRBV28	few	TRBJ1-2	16	CASSIGQGLANYGYTF
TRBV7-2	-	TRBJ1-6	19	CASSLVGGVGSSYNSPLHF
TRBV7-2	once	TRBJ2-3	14	CASSPWTRTDTQYF
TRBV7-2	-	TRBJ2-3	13	CASSLDVTDTQYF
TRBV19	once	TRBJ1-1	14	CASTLGASNTEAFF
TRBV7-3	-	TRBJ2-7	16	CASSPDSGGPSYEQYF
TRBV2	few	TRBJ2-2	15	CASKEIAGATGELFF
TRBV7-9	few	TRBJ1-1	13	CASSLGPRHEAFF